This T cell receptor (beta chain) was found in a study of cytomegalovirus exposure and HLA in healthy donors (dated by TCRdb to about 2017). At the level of the whole study: A later analysis indicated that the 100 to 150 validation repertoires were generated on the platform also employed for the 700 or so repertoires of the first cohort. The study aimed to test whether cataloging public T cell receptors could reveal signatures of past pathogen exposure. A separate validation cohort of 100 to 150 different subjects was used in addition to the approximately 670-subject first cohort. To predict cytomegalovirus infection status, the study brought together high-throughput TCR immunosequencing, statistical association of individual TCRs with disease status, and machine learning.

Counted from cysteine to phenylalanine, this CDR3 has 12 amino acids. Of all the DNA, just the CDR3 is kept, 36 bases in frame from base 1. CDR1 and CDR2 were assigned from the germline V gene as ENHRY and SYGVKD. V drops 6 bases and J drops 6 bases, leaving 8 bases in between. What the study reported, not specific to this receptor: In both the original and validation cohorts, the classifier was reported to diagnose cytomegalovirus status with high specificity and sensitivity. A later analysis had no HLA typing for the validation cohort, so co-occurrence there was scored across all 110 or so repertoires. The authors suggested that the approach could potentially be generalized to other disease states and immunological phenotypes. A few of the identified cytomegalovirus-associated TCR beta chains were confirmed in vitro to be specific for cytomegalovirus antigens. While some public TCRs were present in many individuals, most TCR sequences turned up only very rarely across donors. The study listed 170 or so TCR beta chains as associated with cytomegalovirus. In a later analysis, TCRs clustered in the first cohort were found to also tend to co-occur in the roughly 130 validation repertoires, with 94% of cluster scores above 0.

As to this clone: Its binding antigen is unknown. Within one base of it there is no much larger clone, and no base qualities were kept.

Donors formed part of the validation cohort, which comprised over a hundred subjects and was distinct from the first cohort of under 750 subjects. Library preparation was by the immunoSEQ multiplex PCR assay. The authors' analysis ran thus. To diagnose cytomegalovirus status from the catalog of TCR beta chain sequences, a statistical classification framework was built. This immuneACCESS table, as held by TCRdb, lists in-frame sequences with V and J called but not all clones. Of the missing ones, under half trace to an unresolved V gene in checked studies; the others have no known cause. V, J and clone size were drawn from that table, and D and trimming were deduced from the DNA. This sample has some 98,000 clones in its table, and around 85% of those were observed once. Under 4.5% of the sample is held by the ten biggest clonotypes.

The chain was built from TRBV10-3 and TRBJ2-2, with a tentative D gene TRBD1 over 6 matching bases. This TCR derives from a woman aged 30 to 39 in good health and CMV-seronegative. The specimen was PBMCs. The CDR3 region reads CAIRSGAGELFF. The bases read TGTGCCATCAGATCAGGGGCCGGGGAGCTGTTTTTT.